The 6 T cell receptor beta chains below all came from one sample that was sequenced in a study of CD8 T cells in Susac syndrome. Reverse transcription of roughly 0.45 to 1 ug RNA was performed with random hexamers. TCRdb processed the immunoSEQ multiplex PCR reads anew with MiXCR; each CDR3 protein has one entry. Among fewer than 200,000 distinct CDR3 sequences listed, 90% to 95% were seen once. The material sequenced was CD4+ T cells from PBMCs. The receptors originated from a human donor with Susac syndrome.

The chain carries TRBV19 and TRBJ2-1; TRBD1 might be the D (6 bases). With 5 bases removed from V and 2 bases from J, the gap between germline ends came to 13 bases. The germline CDR1 and CDR2 sequences are LNHDA and SQIVND (reference sequence). This CDR3 comprises 15 residues. The CDR3 bases are TGTGCCAGTAGTCCCACAGGGTATCCCTACAATGAGCAGTTCTTC. It translates to CASSPTGYPYNEQFF.

J is TRBJ1-6 and V is TRBV20-1, with 8 nucleotides matching TRBD1. Germline assignment: CDR1 DFQATT and CDR2 SNEGSKA (reference sequence). The CDR3 has 15 residues. Losses at the gene ends were 6 bases for V and 6 bases for J; bases not matched to a gene: 10. CDR3 amino acids: CSASRQGQPNSPLHF. The DNA for the CDR3 is TGCAGTGCAAGTAGACAGGGGCAACCTAATTCACCCCTCCACTTT.

The chain employs TRBV4-1 and TRBJ2-7; 11 bases agree with TRBD2. The trim removed 2 bases at V and 7 bases at J, leaving 19 bases unmatched. The CDR3 length is 19 residues. Germline CDR1 and CDR2: MGHRA and YSYEKL. The DNA for the CDR3 is TGCGCCAGCAGCCAAACTCGTTTTTCTGTAGCGGGAGGGCCGGGGGAGCAGTACTTC. The encoded protein is CASSQTRFSVAGGPGEQYF.

CDR3 in DNA: TGTGCCAGCAGTACAGGGACGAGCTCTGGAAACACCATATATTTT. Its translation is CASSTGTSSGNTIYF. This chain links TRBV2 with TRBJ1-3, with a weak D call TRBD1 (6 bases). V lost 5 bases to trimming and J lost 0 bases, with 11 bases between them. Germline CDR1 is SNHLY and CDR2 is FYNNEI. CDR3 length: 15 residues. The whole variable domain, filled in from reference TRBV2 and TRBJ1-3, reads EPEVTQTPSHQVTQMGQEVILRCVPISNHLYFYWYRQILGQKVEFLVSFYNNEISEKSEIFDDQFSVERPDGSNFTLKIRSTKLEDSAMYFCASSTGTSSGNTIYFGEGSWLTVV.

This chain joins TRBV6-6 and TRBJ2-3; D may be TRBD1 (6 bases). The ends were cut back, 6 bases at V and 0 bases at J, with 10 bases in the middle. The CDR3 totals 14 residues. Per the germline V gene, CDR1 is MNHNY and CDR2 is SVGAGI (reference sequence). In nucleotides, the CDR3 is TGTGCCAGCAGGAGGACAGCTAGCACAGATACGCAGTATTTT. It is translated as CASRRTASTDTQYF.

This chain links TRBV6-5 with TRBJ2-2; unclear D gene. V was shortened by 7 bases and J by 2 bases, with 5 bases between the two germline ends. The length of the CDR3 is 12 residues. Per the germline V gene, CDR1 is MNHEY and CDR2 is SVGAGI. This CDR3 reads CASTDNTGELFF. The CDR3 DNA sequence: TGTGCCAGCACAGACAACACCGGGGAGCTGTTTTTT.